This T cell receptor beta chain was retrieved from a study of cytomegalovirus exposure and HLA in healthy donors. The V end was cut by 0 bases, the J end by 10 bases, with 13 bases between. The CDR3 runs 13 residues. Germline V gives CDR1 SGHDT, CDR2 YYEEEE. Study results and caveats: For most TCR beta V segments, an earlier analysis put the productive rate at about 87% or about 30% of the time. Among CMV-associated TCR beta chains, most appeared HLA-restricted in a later analysis. Generally TCR sequences proved uncommon, though certain public TCRs appeared in numerous donors.

Both 60 Vbeta primers and 13 Jbeta primers went into the PCR. In the original processing: There were tens of millions of unique TCR beta chains by a later count, and about 12 million of them were shared. The table came from immunoSEQ multiplex PCR; TCRdb's copy has only in-frame clones and leaves some out. V and J calls and clone size are as listed in that table; D and trimming were resolved from the DNA. The sample records about 97,000 clones, around three quarters being singletons. To note about this clone: The target antigen is unknown.

Material: PBMCs. This TCR was sampled from a male donor in good health and CMV-seropositive. The rearrangement uses TRBV5-6 and TRBJ1-1; TRBD1 is a possible D gene (6 bases). CDR3 protein: CASSLAGSRGAFF. In DNA, the CDR3 is TGTGCCAGCAGCTTGGCGGGCAGCAGGGGAGCTTTCTTT.